Listed here are 20 T cell receptor beta chains from one sample, sequenced in a study of T cells in Graves' hyperthyroidism and ophthalmopathy. Amplification targeted TCR beta CDR3 regions from RNA transcripts. In the first-round RT-PCR of the TCR CDR3, the HTBI primer set was used. TCRdb re-derived calls from the multiplex PCR reads in MiXCR, one entry per CDR3 protein. This table has under 350,000 distinct CDR3 sequences, roughly an eighth appearing once. Sequenced sample: blood. These receptor sequences come from a woman aged 40-49 years with Graves' ophthalmopathy.

This clonotype has a count of ten or more. The chain links TRBV28 to TRBJ2-1, with 11 bases matching TRBD1. J gave up 8 bases and V 5 bases, and 8 bases lay outside the gene matches. Germline lookup yields CDR1 MDHEN and CDR2 SYDVKM. This CDR3 is 15 amino acids long. The CDR3 protein is CASSPRTGGRDEQFF. CDR3 DNA sequence: TGTGCCAGCAGTCCACGGACAGGGGGCAGGGATGAGCAGTTCTTC. Full variable domain (rest looked up from reference TRBV28 and TRBJ2-1): DVKVTQSSRYLVKRTGEKVFLECVQDMDHENMFWYRQDPGLGLRLIYFSYDVKMKEKGDIPEGYSVSREKKERFSLILESASTNQTSMYLCASSPRTGGRDEQFFGPGTRLTVL.

There are many counts of this clonotype. The rearrangement links TRBV12-3 or TRBV12-4 to TRBJ2-3; D is perhaps TRBD1 (5 bases). This CDR3 has 17 residues. V shed 5 bases and J shed 0 bases, with 18 bases lying between them. The CDR3 spells CASSINLQASSTDTQYF. The CDR3 DNA is TGTGCCAGCAGTATAAACCTACAGGCTTCTAGCACAGATACGCAGTATTTT.

In this sample, this clonotype turned up a few times. A clone one base away is much larger, so this may be a read error. The CDR3 bases are TGCAGTGCTTTCCCGTCGAGGCGGACTGAAGCTTTCTTT. Amino acid sequence: CSAFPSRRTEAFF. The chain employs TRBV20-1 and TRBJ1-1; D gene ambiguous. Looked up from germline, CDR1 is DFQATT and CDR2 is SNEGSKA (reference sequence). CDR3 size: 13 residues. The V gene lost 5 bases and the J gene lost 5 bases, with 15 bases spanning the gap.

At least ten counts were recorded for this clonotype. V usage is TRBV7-2 and J usage is TRBJ2-5; 12 bases agree with TRBD1. V shed 5 bases and J 5 bases; nucleotides not matched to a gene: 9. The CDR3 runs 16 residues. Germline V gives CDR1 SGHTA, CDR2 FQGNSA. CDR3 protein: CASSPRPGQGAETQYF. CDR3 in DNA: TGTGCCAGCAGCCCGAGACCGGGACAGGGGGCGGAGACCCAGTACTTC.

Turning to this clonotype: Mismatch with germline at one junction end may stem from a read error. The chain links TRBV7-9 to TRBJ2-2; 7 bases are a match to TRBD2. Germline V gene data show CDR1 as SEHNR and CDR2 as FQNEAQ (reference sequence). The CDR3 is 17 amino acids. As DNA, the CDR3 is TGTGCCAACAGCTTAGTAGGTCTGCGGGGGAGCACCGGGGAGCTGTTTTTT. Residues: CANSLVGLRGSTGELFF.

In its sample, this clonotype was seen many times. The V and J genes are TRBV15 and TRBJ1-1; D unclear. Germline CDR1 is LNHNV and CDR2 is YYDKDF (reference sequence). The CDR3 length is 15 residues. V lost 0 bases to trimming and J lost 0 bases, with 8 bases between them. CDR3 residues: CATSRDTGLNTEAFF. CDR3 DNA: TGTGCCACCAGCAGAGATACGGGTCTGAACACTGAAGCTTTCTTT.

This clonotype has at least ten counts. The chain couples TRBV9 to TRBJ2-1; TRBD2 matches at 11 bases. V trimming: 4 bases; J trimming: 8 bases; junction bases outside the gene matches: 14. The CDR3 sequence is 17 residues long. Germline CDR1 is SGDLS and CDR2 is YYNGEE. CDR3 amino acids: CASSPGILAGGWDEQFF. The CDR3 nucleotides read TGTGCCAGCAGCCCCGGTATCCTAGCGGGAGGTTGGGATGAGCAGTTCTTC.

The table lists this clonotype with many counts. The chain links TRBV18 to TRBJ2-5; maybe TRBD1 (5 bases). V lost 4 bases and J 5 bases, leaving 17 bases between the germline ends. Germline CDR1 reads KGHSH; CDR2 reads LQKENI. The CDR3 covers 15 residues. The CDR3 DNA is TGTGCCAGCTCACTCTACTTCCGGGCAGGGGAGACCCAGTACTTC. Residues: CASSLYFRAGETQYF. Full variable domain (outside the CDR3, taken from reference TRBV18 and TRBJ2-5): NAGVMQNPRHLVRRRGQEARLRCSPMKGHSHVYWYRQLPEEGLKFMVYLQKENIIDESGMPKERFSAEFPKEGPSILRIQQVVRGDSAAYFCASSLYFRAGETQYFGPGTRLLVL.

This clonotype was seen ten or more times. The chain carries TRBV28 and TRBJ2-7; 12 positions match TRBD2. V trimming: 6 bases; J trimming: 2 bases; junction bases outside the gene matches: 17. Germline values: CDR1 MDHEN, CDR2 SYDVKM. This CDR3 is built from 19 residues. The DNA for the CDR3 is TGTGCCAGCAGCCCAGAGCGGGCTAGCGGGAGGGCCGCCCCCTACGAGCAGTACTTC. This codes for CASSPERASGRAAPYEQYF.

This clonotype appeared a few times. The J gene is TRBJ2-7, the V gene TRBV9, with 10 bases fitting TRBD2. This CDR3 spans 18 amino acids. Unmatched junction bases numbered 12, after V lost 0 bases and J lost 3 bases. CDR1 is SGDLS and CDR2 is YYNGEE in the germline V gene. The CDR3 region has the DNA TGTGCCAGCAGCGTAGGGGCACTAGCGGGATTAGGTATCTACGAGCAGTACTTC. Translation gives CASSVGALAGLGIYEQYF. The full variable domain, in which reference TRBV9 and TRBJ2-7 provide the parts outside the CDR3, is DSGVTQTPKHLITATGQRVTLRCSPRSGDLSVYWYQQSLDQGLQFLIQYYNGEERAKGNILERFSAQQFPDLHSELNLSSLELGDSALYFCASSVGALAGLGIYEQYFGPGTRLTVT.

This clonotype has just a few counts. DNA for the CDR3: TGTGCCAGCAGTCTCAAGAATGGAGAGACCCAGTACTTC. This gives the protein CASSLKNGETQYF. The J gene is TRBJ2-5, the V gene TRBV2, with D hard to call. CDR3 length equals 13 residues. The ends were cut back, 5 bases at V and 4 bases at J, with 11 bases in the middle. The germline V gene encodes CDR1 SNHLY and CDR2 FYNNEI.

Ten or more counts support this clonotype. The chain couples TRBV6-1 to TRBJ1-4; perhaps TRBD1 as D (6 bases). V was shortened by 11 bases and J by 5 bases, with 21 bases between the two germline ends. The CDR3 totals 15 residues. Germline V gene lookup returns CDR1 MNHNS and CDR2 SASEGT. CDR3 DNA sequence: TGTGCCTCCGGAAAACCGGGACAAAGGAATGAAAAACTGTTTTTT. Its translation is CASGKPGQRNEKLFF.

In the case of this clonotype: A much larger clone differs from this one at a single base, so this may be a read error. The chain is built from TRBV6-5 and TRBJ2-7; TRBD2 agrees at 11 bases. The CDR3 extends over 16 amino acids. The germline gives CDR1 MNHEY, CDR2 SVGAGI. The CDR3 DNA is TGTGTCAGCAGTTACTCGACTAGCGGGGCCCCCTACGAGCAGTACTTC. It specifies CVSSYSTSGAPYEQYF.

Ten or more counts support this clonotype. The chain links TRBV19 to TRBJ1-6; D not resolved. Trimming took off 2 bases at V and 2 bases at J, with 19 bases between the two ends. CDR3 length: 19 amino acids. In germline, CDR1 is LNHDA, CDR2 SQIVND (reference sequence). Here the CDR3 reads CASSIPRHRASTYNSPLHF. CDR3 DNA sequence: TGTGCCAGTAGTATACCCCGTCATCGCGCGTCCACCTATAATTCACCCCTCCACTTT. Drawing the rest from reference TRBV19 and TRBJ1-6, the complete variable domain is DGGITQSPKYLFRKEGQNVTLSCEQNLNHDAMYWYRQDPGQGLRLIYYSQIVNDFQKGDIAEGYSVSREKKESFPLTVTSAQKNPTAFYLCASSIPRHRASTYNSPLHFGNGTRLTVT.

This clonotype was seen repeatedly, ten times or more. The rearrangement joins TRBV5-5 to TRBJ2-7; no clear D. This CDR3 has 15 residues. V was pared by 4 bases and J by 0 bases, with 14 bases between. Germline assignment: CDR1 SGHKS and CDR2 YYEKEE (reference sequence). The CDR3 DNA sequence: TGTGCCAGCAGCCGAAGGACGGAACCCTCCTACGAGCAGTACTTC. Translation gives CASSRRTEPSYEQYF. The full variable domain, rest sourced from reference TRBV5-5 and TRBJ2-7, is DAGVTQSPTHLIKTRGQQVTLRCSPISGHKSVSWYQQVLGQGPQFIFQYYEKEERGRGNFPDRFSARQFPNYSSELNVNALLLGDSALYLCASSRRTEPSYEQYFGPGTRLTVT.

Ten or more counts support this clonotype. This chain joins TRBV27 and TRBJ1-6; D perhaps matches TRBD1 (6 bases). V was clipped by 6 bases and J by 3 bases, with 15 bases between them. The germline V gene has CDR1 MNHEY and CDR2 SMNVEV (reference sequence). This CDR3 comprises 16 residues. In DNA form, the CDR3 reads TGTGCCAGCAGCCCACAGGGCTCCCTCTATAATTCACCCCTCCACTTT. As protein: CASSPQGSLYNSPLHF.

This clonotype has at least ten counts. At one end the junction does not follow the germline gene, possibly because of a read error. The chain carries TRBV28 and TRBJ1-4; unclear D gene. Germline CDR1 is MDHEN and CDR2 is SYDVKM. The CDR3 spans 14 residues. The CDR3 nucleotides read TGCGCCAGCAGCTCCGGAGGAACTAATGAAAAACTGTTTTTT. Translated: CASSSGGTNEKLFF.

This clonotype has only a few counts. The chain joins TRBV4-1 to TRBJ2-7; a possible D gene is TRBD1 (6 bases). V was pared by 0 bases and J by 4 bases, with 19 bases between. This CDR3 spans 17 amino acids. In germline, CDR1 is MGHRA, CDR2 YSYEKL. The DNA of the CDR3 is TGCGCCAGCAGCCAAGAGCAGGCAGACAGGACCTTTTACGAGCAGTACTTC. Translation: CASSQEQADRTFYEQYF.

This clonotype was recorded at least ten times. The gene calls are TRBV20-1 and TRBJ1-4; D might be TRBD1 (5 bases). The V and J ends lost 6 bases and 7 bases respectively, with 15 bases between them. Germline assignment: CDR1 DFQATT and CDR2 SNEGSKA (reference sequence). This CDR3 comprises 13 residues. The CDR3 here is CSAPGSGVEKLFF. The CDR3 bases are TGCAGTGCCCCCGGTTCGGGGGTTGAAAAACTGTTTTTT.

This clonotype was seen many times. The J gene is TRBJ2-3, the V gene TRBV7-9, with 9 nucleotides matching TRBD1. J lost 4 bases, V lost 3 bases, and 8 bases had no gene match. Germline V gene data show CDR1 as SEHNR and CDR2 as FQNEAQ (reference sequence). The CDR3 loop spans 16 amino acids. CDR3 amino acids: CASSFRDRVESDTQYF. The CDR3 DNA follows: TGTGCCAGCAGCTTTCGGGACAGGGTTGAATCAGATACGCAGTATTTT.